These 22 T cell receptor beta chains originate from one sample sequenced in a study of CD8 T cells in ankylosing spondylitis. Study-wide results and caveats: Typical of ankylosing spondylitis blood, it appeared, was a TCR beta motif of under 10 highly homologous variants.

No antigen has been assigned to these receptors. Using its own MiXCR run on the 5' RACE reads, TCRdb lists one record per CDR3 protein. Of 500,000 to 550,000 distinct CDR3 sequences in the sample, about an eighth are singletons; the top ten hold under 7.5%. Input material: blood, either unsorted or a sorted T cell fraction (not recorded which). These TCRs come from a male donor with ankylosing spondylitis.

This clonotype showed up just a few times. The chain carries TRBV27 and TRBJ2-1; 9 bases are shared with TRBD1. Germline CDR1 and CDR2: MNHEY and SMNVEV (reference sequence). V gave up 5 bases and J gave up 6 bases; unmatched junction bases: 11. This CDR3 is built from 16 residues. CDR3 protein: CASSPDGTGFSNEQFF. CDR3 DNA: TGTGCCAGCAGTCCGGACGGGACAGGGTTCAGCAATGAGCAGTTCTTC.

The chain joins TRBV3-1 to TRBJ2-1; D call uncertain. There are 13 residues in the CDR3. V lost 0 bases, J lost 5 bases, and 5 bases lay in between. CDR1 and CDR2 (germline): LGHDT, YNNKEL (reference sequence). The CDR3 sequence is CASSQEYNNEQFF. DNA for the CDR3: TGTGCCAGCAGCCAAGAGTATAACAATGAGCAGTTCTTC.

This clonotype turned up a few times. V and J are TRBV20-1 and TRBJ1-5, with a possible D match to TRBD1 (5 bases). Germline-derived CDR1 and CDR2 are DFQATT and SNEGSKA (reference sequence). Trimming left V 3 bases short and J 7 bases short, with 13 bases between. The CDR3 runs 13 residues. Here the CDR3 DNA reads TGCAGTGCTAGTTATCCAGGGCGGCAGCCCCAGCATTTT. This translates into CSASYPGRQPQHF.

At least ten counts were recorded for this clonotype. This sequence joins TRBV20-1 and TRBJ2-1, with no clear D. This CDR3 is 13 amino acids long. The germline CDR1 and CDR2 sequences are DFQATT and SNEGSKA (reference sequence). Trimming pared 5 bases from V and 0 bases from J, leaving 8 bases between. The CDR3 nucleotides read TGCAGTGCTGGACCGAGCTCCTACAATGAGCAGTTCTTC. It encodes CSAGPSSYNEQFF.

Only a few counts were recorded for this clonotype. The chain carries TRBV6-6 and TRBJ1-1; D remains ambiguous. The CDR3 has 13 amino acids. Germline lookup yields CDR1 MNHNY and CDR2 SVGAGI (reference sequence). V lost 1 base and J 6 bases, leaving 9 bases between the germline ends. CDR3 loop: CASSYLRVAEAFF. In DNA, the CDR3 is TGTGCCAGCAGTTACTTAAGGGTTGCTGAAGCTTTCTTT.

The CDR3 bases are TGTGCCAGCAGTGCGTTGACCGGGACAGCGGATAATTCACCCCTCCACTTT. It translates to CASSALTGTADNSPLHF. V and J are TRBV25-1 and TRBJ1-6, with 7 bases matching TRBD1. Germline V gene lookup returns CDR1 MGHDK and CDR2 SYGVNS. The CDR3 loop spans 17 amino acids. V shed 4 bases, J shed 5 bases, and the junction held 11 bases outside the gene matches.

The V call is TRBV12-3 or TRBV12-4, the J call TRBJ2-1, with TRBD1 as a possible D gene (6 bases). Trimming removed 6 bases from V and 7 bases from J, with 16 bases in between. The CDR3 spans 14 residues. As DNA, the CDR3 is TGTGCCAGCAGCCTGGGACAAGCTACAAATGAGCAGTTCTTC. Its translation is CASSLGQATNEQFF.

The chain combines TRBV11-2 with TRBJ2-3; TRBD2 agrees at 7 bases. The CDR3 is made up of 17 amino acids. V trimming: 5 bases; J trimming: 0 bases; junction bases outside the gene matches: 11. Germline V gene sequence: CDR1 SGHAT, CDR2 FQNNGV. DNA of the CDR3: TGTGCCAGCAGCCAAGGGCGGGAGATCACTAGCACAGATACGCAGTATTTT. Residues: CASSQGREITSTDTQYF. The full variable domain, with the rest looked up from reference TRBV11-2 and TRBJ2-3, is EAGVAQSPRYKIIEKRQSVAFWCNPISGHATLYWYQQILGQGPKLLIQFQNNGVVDDSQLPKDRFSAERLKGVDSTLKIQPAKLEDSAVYLCASSQGREITSTDTQYFGPGTRLTVL.

V and J are TRBV11-2 and TRBJ2-2; D gene uncertain. Germline assignment: CDR1 SGHAT and CDR2 FQNNGV. V gave up 0 bases and J gave up 8 bases, with 10 bases separating them. This CDR3 contains 14 residues. The CDR3 region has the DNA TGTGCCAGCAGCTTAGACGGATTGGTAGGGGAGCTGTTTTTT. It encodes CASSLDGLVGELFF.

This clonotype was picked up a small number of times. V usage is TRBV19 and J usage is TRBJ2-5; D remains ambiguous. Germline CDR1 reads LNHDA; CDR2 reads SQIVND (reference sequence). The CDR3 runs 13 residues. Trimming shortened V by 8 bases and J by 6 bases, and 16 bases separated the two germline ends. DNA of the CDR3: TGTGCCAGTTCGTCGATGGGCACAAAGACCCAGTACTTC. The encoded protein is CASSSMGTKTQYF. Supplemented by reference TRBV19 and TRBJ2-5, the full variable domain reads DGGITQSPKYLFRKEGQNVTLSCEQNLNHDAMYWYRQDPGQGLRLIYYSQIVNDFQKGDIAEGYSVSREKKESFPLTVTSAQKNPTAFYLCASSSMGTKTQYFGPGTRLLVL.

A few counts support this clonotype. The rearrangement joins TRBV20-1 to TRBJ1-3; D not resolved. The V end was cut by 0 bases, the J end by 7 bases, with 10 bases between. In germline, CDR1 is DFQATT, CDR2 SNEGSKA (reference sequence). The CDR3 runs to 13 residues. CDR3 bases: TGCAGTGCTAGAGACCCAGTCGGGAACACCATATATTTT. This encodes CSARDPVGNTIYF.

This clonotype appeared many times. The rearrangement links TRBV5-1 to TRBJ2-5, with unresolved D. V was trimmed by 2 bases and J by 3 bases, leaving 8 bases between them. CDR1 and CDR2 (germline): SGHRS, YFSETQ. The CDR3 contains 13 residues. The CDR3 here is CASSLGSEETQYF. The CDR3 DNA sequence: TGCGCCAGCAGCTTAGGCAGCGAAGAGACCCAGTACTTC.

The J gene is TRBJ2-1, the V gene TRBV4-2; 11 bases align to TRBD2. The V gene's germline CDR1 is LGHNA and CDR2 YNFKEQ. The V and J ends lost 0 bases and 2 bases, in that order; junction bases with no gene match: 9. The CDR3 loop spans 19 amino acids. The CDR3 is CASSQEGGVAGGPYNEQFF. The CDR3 bases are TGTGCCAGCAGCCAAGAGGGCGGAGTAGCGGGAGGGCCCTACAATGAGCAGTTCTTC.

The rearrangement uses TRBV20-1 and TRBJ1-4; TRBD1 matches at 8 bases. This CDR3 is built from 13 residues. Germline V CDR1 and CDR2: DFQATT, SNEGSKA (reference sequence). The V gene end was trimmed by 6 bases and the J gene end by 7 bases; junction bases not matched to a gene: 7. The CDR3 sequence is CSARTGNGEKLFF. The DNA of the CDR3 is TGCAGTGCCCGGACAGGGAACGGTGAAAAACTGTTTTTT.

The J gene is TRBJ2-7, the V gene TRBV28, with TRBD2 matching over 10 bases. The germline V gene encodes CDR1 MDHEN and CDR2 SYDVKM. J gave up 2 bases and V 6 bases, and 7 bases lay outside the gene matches. This CDR3 comprises 15 residues. This chain's CDR3 is CASRTLAGTTYEQYF. Written as DNA, the CDR3 is TGTGCCAGCAGAACACTAGCGGGGACCACCTACGAGCAGTACTTC.

This clonotype has a handful of counts. The rearrangement joins TRBV2 to TRBJ2-5; D unclear. V lost 4 bases and J lost 3, with 6 bases in between. Germline-derived CDR1 and CDR2 are SNHLY and FYNNEI. CDR3 length: 12 amino acids. The CDR3 DNA reads TGTGCCAGCAGTGTCCGGGAAGAGACCCAGTACTTC. Translating it yields CASSVREETQYF.

This clonotype was seen ten or more times. This chain joins TRBV11-2 and TRBJ2-2; D remains unclear. Germline lookup yields CDR1 SGHAT and CDR2 FQNNGV. The CDR3 totals 16 residues. Between the trimmed V and J ends, which lost 0 bases and 1 base, there was a span of 9 bases. The DNA for the CDR3 is TGTGCCAGCAGCTTAGATCCTTGGGTGAACACCGGGGAGCTGTTTTTT. It translates to CASSLDPWVNTGELFF. The full variable domain, rest sourced from reference TRBV11-2 and TRBJ2-2, is EAGVAQSPRYKIIEKRQSVAFWCNPISGHATLYWYQQILGQGPKLLIQFQNNGVVDDSQLPKDRFSAERLKGVDSTLKIQPAKLEDSAVYLCASSLDPWVNTGELFFGEGSRLTVL.

This clonotype was seen a handful of times. The chain combines TRBV20-1 with TRBJ2-3, with D unclear. Deletions cut 3 bases from V and 14 bases from J, with 6 bases between. Germline CDR1 is DFQATT and CDR2 is SNEGSKA (reference sequence). CDR3 length equals 8 residues. The CDR3 region has the DNA TGCAGTGCTAGGGACCTGTATTTT. Translated, it gives CSARDLYF.

A remark on this clonotype: This likely comes from a read error, as the CDR3 has no conserved phenylalanine or tryptophan at its end. V is TRBV20-1 and J is TRBJ2-5; D is possibly TRBD2 (6 bases). Trimming left V 6 bases short and J 5 bases short, with 16 bases between. The CDR3 is made up of 13 amino acids. The germline V gene has CDR1 DFQATT and CDR2 SNEGSKA (reference sequence). The CDR3 reads CSAPVGGGETQYL. As DNA, the CDR3 is TGCAGTGCCCCAGTTGGAGGAGGGGAGACCCAGTACCTC.

There are many counts of this clonotype. This chain uses TRBV5-4 with TRBJ1-1; D is perhaps TRBD1 (6 bases). The CDR3 is 17 amino acids. The germline V gene has CDR1 SGHNT and CDR2 YYREEE (reference sequence). Deletions cut 4 bases from V and 1 base from J, with 20 bases between. The CDR3 sequence is CASSPNWGGAGNTEAFF. In DNA, the CDR3 is TGTGCCAGCAGCCCAAACTGGGGGGGGGCGGGGAACACTGAAGCTTTCTTT.

The rearrangement links TRBV7-9 to TRBJ1-4; no firm D call. The CDR3 is 13 residues long. Deletions cut 7 bases from V and 8 bases from J, with 14 bases between. Looked up from germline, CDR1 is SEHNR and CDR2 is FQNEAQ (reference sequence). This CDR3 is CASTRQLGEKLFF. CDR3 sequence (DNA): TGTGCCAGCACGAGGCAGTTAGGCGAAAAACTGTTTTTT.

This clonotype was observed a handful of times. The chain recombines TRBV11-2 with TRBJ1-1; 7 nucleotides match TRBD1. This CDR3 contains 18 residues. In germline, CDR1 is SGHAT, CDR2 FQNNGV. Trimming cost V 3 bases and J 1 base; bases outside gene matches: 14. The CDR3 DNA reads as TGTGCCAGCAGCTTTAAGTCAGCCGACAGGGCCGGGAACACTGAAGCTTTCTTT. Translation: CASSFKSADRAGNTEAFF.